Given below is one T cell receptor (beta chain) in context. Time point: patch test 1, 2 weeks after DPC sensitization. The treatment is: therapeutic diphenylcyclopropenone sensitization with weekly scalp DPC. Each patch test followed a blood draw. In TCRdb, the RACE reads were re-called with MiXCR into one record per CDR3 protein. The sample contains a few hundred thousand distinct CDR3 sequences, approximately 5% of which appear only once. This record comes from a study of human T cells and chemical hapten exposure. The material was whole blood, obtained in connection with sensitization to the hapten diphenylcyclopropenone (DPC). The sequence came from a woman between 50 and 59 years old with alopecia areata. Some clones in this sample may be carry-over from other donors' samples.

CDR3 DNA: TGTGCCAGCAGCCCCTGGGGACTGCGCGATACGCAGTATTTT. Amino acids: CASSPWGLRDTQYF. V usage is TRBV5-4 and J usage is TRBJ2-3, with D perhaps matching TRBD2 (6 bases). The CDR3 runs 14 residues. Trimming pared 4 bases from V and 6 bases from J, leaving 15 bases between. Germline assignment: CDR1 SGHNT and CDR2 YYREEE (reference sequence). Drawing the rest from reference TRBV5-4 and TRBJ2-3, the complete variable domain is ETGVTQSPTHLIKTRGQQVTLRCSSQSGHNTVSWYQQALGQGPQFIFQYYREEENGRGNFPPRFSGLQFPNYSSELNVNALELDDSALYLCASSPWGLRDTQYFGPGTRLTVL.